The present T cell receptor beta chain was sequenced within a study of OX40 agonist ivuxolimab in advanced cancers. Study results and caveats: Normalized expansion of T-cell clones was also low for some nonresponders. No antigen was identified for the clonally expanded peripheral T cells.

This CDR3 region has 16 residues. Germline V gene lookup returns CDR1 MDHEN and CDR2 SYDVKM. V was clipped by 5 bases and J by 9 bases; unmatched bases: 9. Data came from immunoSEQ multiplex PCR; TCRdb stores just in-frame clones and leaves some out. The sample records about 50,000 clones, roughly 77% being singletons. Samples were taken at baseline and on day 1 of cycles 4 and 7. As regards this clone: What it binds is unknown.

The sequences come from CD4+ or CD8+ T cells sorted from blood, collected in a trial of the OX40 agonist ivuxolimab. The sequence was obtained from an adult with an advanced solid tumor such as melanoma, head and neck, liver or kidney cancer. J is TRBJ2-1 and V is TRBV28, with TRBD2 matching 14 bases. CDR3 amino acids: CASSGVGLAGVVEQFF. CDR3 coding DNA: TGTGCCAGCAGTGGGGTGGGACTAGCGGGAGTGGTTGAGCAGTTCTTC. The full variable domain, completed using reference TRBV28 and TRBJ2-1, is DVKVTQSSRYLVKRTGEKVFLECVQDMDHENMFWYRQDPGLGLRLIYFSYDVKMKEKGDIPEGYSVSREKKERFSLILESASTNQTSMYLCASSGVGLAGVVEQFFGPGTRLTVL.